These 23 T cell receptor beta chains came from one sample sequenced in a study of blood T cell repertoires in COVID-19. The table came from immunoSEQ multiplex PCR; TCRdb's copy has only in-frame clones and leaves some out. The repertoire includes some 240,000 clones, 75% to 85% of them detected once, and 1.4% sits in the top ten. The sequencing sample was made of peripheral blood. These receptors were obtained from a woman aged 40 to 55 who had recovered from COVID-19.

This sequence joins TRBV18 and TRBJ2-7, with 7 bases fitting TRBD1. V gave up 2 bases and J gave up 2 bases; unmatched junction bases: 6. This CDR3 is 15 amino acids long. Germline V gene lookup returns CDR1 KGHSH and CDR2 LQKENI. The CDR3 nucleotides are TGTGCCAGCTCACCAAATAGGCAGGGGGCCTACGAGCAGTACTTC. Its translation is CASSPNRQGAYEQYF.

V and J are TRBV19 and TRBJ2-3; D gene ambiguous. The CDR3 has 15 residues. Trimming left V 4 bases short and J 2 bases short, with 13 bases between. Germline-derived CDR1 and CDR2 are LNHDA and SQIVND (reference sequence). CDR3 nucleotide sequence: TGTGCCAGTAGTAGTATTTTCAGGTCCACAGATACGCAGTATTTT. Protein: CASSSIFRSTDTQYF.

As concerns this clone: Germline and junction disagree at one end, which may indicate a read error. The V call is TRBV7-7, the J call TRBJ2-3; D gene uncertain. In germline, CDR1 is SSHAT, CDR2 FNYEAQ (reference sequence). This CDR3 contains 15 residues. The CDR3 nucleotides are TGTGCTAGCAGCTTAGGTTCAACTAGCACAGATACGCAGTATTTT. Translation: CASSLGSTSTDTQYF.

J is TRBJ2-5 and V is TRBV2; D call uncertain. The tail of the sequence fits TRBJ2-7 better, so the J call may be wrong. The CDR3 extends over 13 amino acids. The V gene's germline CDR1 is SNHLY and CDR2 FYNNEI. The CDR3 sequence: CASSSDMDYEQYF. CDR3 DNA sequence: TGTGCCAGCAGTAGCGACATGGACTACGAGCAGTACTTC.

The chain is built from TRBV9 and TRBJ1-4; TRBD1 aligns across 9 bases. This CDR3 comprises 16 residues. V dropped 4 bases and J dropped 8; count of bases not matched to a gene: 12. Germline V gene sequence: CDR1 SGDLS, CDR2 YYNGEE. The CDR3 nucleotides are TGTGCCAGCAGCACTCCCGGACAGGGGTTTTCGGAAAAACTGTTTTTT. It specifies CASSTPGQGFSEKLFF.

The CDR3: CASSPPLREGNQPQHF. CDR3 in DNA: TGTGCCAGCTCACCCCCCTTGAGGGAAGGTAATCAGCCCCAGCATTTT. The chain carries TRBV18 and TRBJ1-5; D not certain. V lost 3 bases and J lost 4, with 16 bases in between. Germline lookup yields CDR1 KGHSH and CDR2 LQKENI. The CDR3 totals 16 residues.

This sequence joins TRBV7-2 and TRBJ2-2; 9 bases line up with TRBD2. The CDR3 totals 16 residues. Germline V gene lookup returns CDR1 SGHTA and CDR2 FQGNSA. Losses at the gene ends were 7 bases for V and 0 bases for J; bases not matched to a gene: 6. The CDR3 region is CASTPLAGANTGELFF. The CDR3 region has the DNA TGTGCCAGCACTCCTTTAGCGGGAGCGAACACCGGGGAGCTGTTTTTT.

The genes are TRBV7-3 and TRBJ2-3; TRBD2 might be the D (6 bases). Germline loops: CDR1 SGHTA, CDR2 FQGTGA. Deletions cut 1 base from V and 3 bases from J, with 11 bases between. The CDR3 runs 15 residues. The CDR3 reads CASSLNAGSTDTQYF. In DNA, the CDR3 is TGTGCCAGCAGCTTAAACGCGGGGTCGACAGATACGCAGTATTTT.

The chain couples TRBV5-1 to TRBJ1-2, with D tentatively TRBD1 (5 bases). V gave up 0 bases and J gave up 1 base, with 10 bases separating them. Germline CDR1 and CDR2: SGHRS and YFSETQ. The CDR3 totals 15 residues. The CDR3 DNA is TGCGCCAGCAGCTTGGCCGCGACAGTTAACTATGGCTACACCTTC. Amino acid sequence: CASSLAATVNYGYTF.

This rearrangement joins TRBV5-1 to TRBJ2-1, with 13 bases lining up with TRBD2. V gave up 4 bases and J gave up 4 bases; unmatched junction bases: 5. The CDR3 has 16 amino acids. CDR1 and CDR2 from the germline V gene are SGHRS and YFSETQ. DNA for the CDR3: TGCGCCAGCAGCCCCAGGACTAGCGGGGGATACAATGAGCAGTTCTTC. Amino acids: CASSPRTSGGYNEQFF.

The gene calls are TRBV19 and TRBJ1-6, with no clear D. Trimming took off 2 bases at V and 7 bases at J, with 9 bases between the two ends. This CDR3 has 14 amino acids. Germline V gene sequence: CDR1 LNHDA, CDR2 SQIVND (reference sequence). The CDR3 loop is CASSIQQANSPLHF. Written as DNA, the CDR3 is TGTGCCAGTAGTATACAGCAGGCGAATTCACCCCTCCACTTT. The full variable domain, completed using reference TRBV19 and TRBJ1-6, is DGGITQSPKYLFRKEGQNVTLSCEQNLNHDAMYWYRQDPGQGLRLIYYSQIVNDFQKGDIAEGYSVSREKKESFPLTVTSAQKNPTAFYLCASSIQQANSPLHFGNGTRLTVT.

This clone was counted a single time. The V call is TRBV4-3, the J call TRBJ1-4, with 10 bases that match TRBD1. Germline V gene data show CDR1 as LGHNA and CDR2 as YSLEER. V trimming: 3 bases; J trimming: 5 bases; junction bases outside the gene matches: 0. The CDR3 is 14 amino acids. CDR3 DNA: TGCGCCAGCAGCCAGGGACAGGGGAATGAAAAACTGTTTTTT. Amino acid sequence: CASSQGQGNEKLFF.

The chain couples TRBV12-3 or TRBV12-4 to TRBJ2-5, with D unresolved. CDR3 length: 11 amino acids. V lost 3 bases and J 3 bases, leaving 2 bases between the germline ends. The CDR3 DNA sequence: TGTGCCAGCAGTTTCAAAGAGACCCAGTACTTC. Residues: CASSFKETQYF.

This clone has a single count. The V call is TRBV7-2, the J call TRBJ1-2; D gene unclear. The CDR3 is made up of 13 amino acids. CDR1 SGHTA and CDR2 FQGNSA come from the germline V gene. V dropped 5 bases and J dropped 7 bases, with 14 bases sitting between them. The CDR3 sequence is CASSPAGVGGYTF. Here the CDR3 DNA reads TGTGCCAGCAGCCCAGCCGGGGTTGGTGGCTACACCTTC.

The gene calls are TRBV5-1 and TRBJ2-3, with TRBD2 identical over 9 bases. This CDR3 region has 17 residues. Germline trimming cut 0 bases from V and 7 bases from J; bases unmatched to any gene: 12. Germline V gene data show CDR1 as SGHRS and CDR2 as YFSETQ. CDR3 sequence reads: CASSLGALAGPVNTQYF. DNA for the CDR3: TGCGCCAGCAGCTTGGGGGCTCTAGCGGGACCAGTAAATACGCAGTATTTT. The variable domain in full, with the rest retrieved from reference TRBV5-1 and TRBJ2-3, is KAGVTQTPRYLIKTRGQQVTLSCSPISGHRSVSWYQQTPGQGLQFLFEYFSETQRNKGNFPGRFSGRQFSNSRSEMNVSTLELGDSALYLCASSLGALAGPVNTQYFGPGTRLTVL.

CDR3 DNA sequence: TGTGCCAGCAGCCAAGGGGAGGGCAGTGGCTACACCTTC. Protein sequence: CASSQGEGSGYTF. V is TRBV4-2 and J is TRBJ1-2, with unresolved D. Germline V gene sequence: CDR1 LGHNA, CDR2 YNFKEQ. V lost 1 base, J lost 7 bases, and 10 bases lay in between. The CDR3 is 13 amino acids.

The chain has TRBV19 and TRBJ1-6; TRBD1 matches at 7 bases. The V and J ends lost 9 bases and 7 bases, in that order; junction bases with no gene match: 9. This CDR3 is built from 14 residues. From germline, CDR1 is LNHDA and CDR2 SQIVND (reference sequence). CDR3 region: CARLPGQNNSPLHF. In DNA, the CDR3 is TGTGCCAGGCTACCGGGACAGAACAATTCACCCCTCCACTTT. Full variable domain (missing parts from reference TRBV19 and TRBJ1-6): DGGITQSPKYLFRKEGQNVTLSCEQNLNHDAMYWYRQDPGQGLRLIYYSQIVNDFQKGDIAEGYSVSREKKESFPLTVTSAQKNPTAFYLCARLPGQNNSPLHFGNGTRLTVT.

The chain couples TRBV11-3 to TRBJ2-1, with TRBD2 matching 11 bases. Germline-derived CDR1 and CDR2 are SGHNT and YENEEA. J gave up 9 bases and V 3 bases, and 13 bases lay outside the gene matches. The CDR3 consists of 17 residues. In DNA, the CDR3 is TGTGCCAGCAGCTTGGGGATAGCGGGGGGGCCGGTGGGTGAGCAGTTCTTC. It codes for CASSLGIAGGPVGEQFF.

This clone appeared once. This chain uses TRBV7-9 with TRBJ1-2; D is uncertain. Germline V CDR1 and CDR2: SEHNR, FQNEAQ (reference sequence). Trimming removed 2 bases from V and 4 bases from J, with 11 bases in between. There are 14 residues in the CDR3. CDR3 sequence: CASSLNRDLYGYTF. The CDR3 nucleotides are TGTGCCAGCAGCTTAAACAGAGACCTCTATGGCTACACCTTC.

The genes are TRBV3-1 (or the pseudogene TRBV3-2) and TRBJ1-5; 9 bases match TRBD1. Germline CDR1 reads LGHDT; CDR2 reads YNNKEL (reference sequence). The J segment lost 10 bases and the V segment lost 4 bases, leaving 5 bases of the junction unmatched. The CDR3 spans 13 residues. CDR3 sequence reads: CASSLQDRGPQHF. The DNA for the CDR3 is TGTGCCAGCAGCCTTCAGGACAGGGGTCCCCAGCATTTT.

The chain joins TRBV5-1 to TRBJ1-2; 7 positions match TRBD1. With 4 bases clipped from V and 5 bases from J, the junction kept 5 bases outside the gene matches. The CDR3 is 13 amino acids. Germline V gene lookup returns CDR1 SGHRS and CDR2 YFSETQ. The CDR3 spells CASSVQGEYGYTF. CDR3 nucleotide sequence: TGCGCCAGCAGCGTGCAGGGGGAGTATGGCTACACCTTC.

This chain links TRBV6-5 with TRBJ1-2, with D maybe TRBD1 (6 bases). This CDR3 is 14 amino acids long. Germline V lookup: CDR1 MNHEY, CDR2 SVGAGI. Trimming took 6 bases from V and 6 from J, leaving 17 bases between them. The CDR3 DNA sequence: TGTGCCAGCAGCGACCCTGGGGGGGCGGATGGCTACACCTTC. Translation gives CASSDPGGADGYTF.

This chain connects TRBV14 to TRBJ2-2, with no clear D. Trimming shortened V by 2 bases and J by 1 base, and 8 bases separated the two germline ends. The germline V gene has CDR1 SGHDN and CDR2 FVKESK. This CDR3 is built from 15 residues. In DNA, the CDR3 is TGTGCCAGCAGCCAATTGGGCCAGAACACCGGGGAGCTGTTTTTT. Translated, it gives CASSQLGQNTGELFF. The full variable domain, in which reference TRBV14 and TRBJ2-2 provide the parts outside the CDR3, is EAGVTQFPSHSVIEKGQTVTLRCDPISGHDNLYWYRRVMGKEIKFLLHFVKESKQDESGMPNNRFLAERTGGTYSTLKVQPAELEDSGVYFCASSQLGQNTGELFFGEGSRLTVL.